The T cell receptor beta chain under discussion was sequenced for a study of a mutant IDH1 vaccine in newly diagnosed glioma. Time point given: baseline, week 1 (first vaccination visit). Treatment given: pre-vaccination baseline after standard-of-care therapy. V was clipped by 4 bases and J by 3 bases; unmatched bases: 5. Germline V lookup: CDR1 WSHSY, CDR2 SAAADI. This CDR3 is built from 15 residues. Generated by immunoSEQ multiplex PCR, the TCRdb table keeps only in-frame clones and is missing some. The sample holds about 59,000 clones, around 90% seen once. The chain employs TRBV10-2 and TRBJ2-2, with 7 bases aligning to TRBD2. The TCR was taken from a man between 45 and 60 years old with glioma. The sequencing used PBMCs, collected from a glioma patient treated with radiotherapy, temozolomide or both. This chain's CDR3 is CASSAIRGDTGELFF. CDR3 bases: TGCGCCAGCAGTGCAATTCGGGGGGACACCGGGGAGCTGTTTTTT.